A single sample is the source of the 8 T cell receptor beta chains below, sequenced in a study of early T cells in non-severe SARS-CoV-2 infection. TCRdb called the 5' RACE reads again in MiXCR, with one record for every CDR3 protein. The sample records around 39,000 distinct CDR3 sequences, 7.5% to 9% being singletons. The sample was whole blood, taken at baseline. All receptors come from an adult who was a healthcare worker with PCR-confirmed SARS-CoV-2 infection or an uninfected control (not recorded which).

In the case of this clonotype: This may arise from a read error, as a much more abundant clone is one base away. Without the conserved terminal phenylalanine or tryptophan, this CDR3 likely stems from a read error. This chain uses TRBV30 with TRBJ2-6; 7 positions match TRBD1. J gave up 0 bases and V 2 bases, and 7 bases lay outside the gene matches. This CDR3 is 17 amino acids long. Germline CDR1 GTSNPN, CDR2 SVGIG (reference sequence). CDR3 in amino acids: CAWSSRDSYSGANVLTL. The CDR3, as DNA: TGTGCCTGGAGTTCCCGGGACAGCTACTCTGGGGCCAACGTCCTGACTCTC.

This clonotype was detected ten times or more. The chain couples TRBV7-9 to TRBJ2-3; 10 bases align to TRBD2. V dropped 2 bases and J dropped 0; count of bases not matched to a gene: 5. Germline V gene sequence: CDR1 SEHNR, CDR2 FQNEAQ (reference sequence). The CDR3 sequence is 17 residues long. The CDR3 spells CASSLSSGGLSTDTQYF. The CDR3, as DNA: TGTGCCAGCAGCTTAAGTAGCGGGGGGCTTAGCACAGATACGCAGTATTTT.

This clonotype has ten or more counts. CDR3 region: CATSSRRQNTEAFF. The CDR3 DNA follows: TGTGCCACCAGCAGCCGACGACAGAACACTGAAGCTTTCTTT. The V call is TRBV15, the J call TRBJ1-1; no clear D. V lost 3 bases, J lost 1 base, and 9 bases lay in between. The CDR3 has 14 residues. Germline assignment: CDR1 LNHNV and CDR2 YYDKDF (reference sequence).

This clonotype occurred many times. DNA of the CDR3: TGCAGTGCTAGATATCCTAGCGGGGTTAATGAGCAGTTCTTC. It encodes CSARYPSGVNEQFF. V and J are TRBV20-1 and TRBJ2-1, with 9 bases fitting TRBD2. The V gene's germline CDR1 is DFQATT and CDR2 SNEGSKA (reference sequence). The ends lost 2 bases at V and 7 bases at J; junction bases unmatched: 6. The CDR3 length is 14 residues.

This clonotype appeared many times. V and J are TRBV27 and TRBJ1-4; 9 bases match TRBD1. The ends lost 6 bases at V and 7 bases at J; junction bases unmatched: 6. CDR3 length equals 14 residues. CDR1 is MNHEY, CDR2 SMNVEV, per germline (reference sequence). This chain's CDR3 is CASSRDREGEKLFF. Here the CDR3 DNA reads TGTGCCAGCAGCCGGGACAGGGAAGGTGAAAAACTGTTTTTT.

By share, this clonotype counts as medium-sized. The chain links TRBV4-3 to TRBJ1-5; tentatively, D is TRBD1 (5 bases). CDR3 size: 16 residues. Trimming took 0 bases from V and 2 from J, leaving 11 bases between them. Germline V lookup: CDR1 LGHNA, CDR2 YSLEER. In nucleotides, the CDR3 is TGCGCCAGCAGCCAAGATCTTAGGGGAGGCAATCAGCCCCAGCATTTT. Translation: CASSQDLRGGNQPQHF.

This clonotype was counted ten times or more. The chain links TRBV6-5 to TRBJ1-1, with 12 bases identical to TRBD1. The CDR3 is made up of 13 amino acids. V dropped 4 bases and J dropped 14; count of bases not matched to a gene: 8. The germline V gene encodes CDR1 MNHEY and CDR2 SVGAGI. This CDR3 is CASSLGQGAVSFF. The CDR3 DNA follows: TGTGCCAGCAGTTTGGGACAGGGGGCAGTTTCCTTCTTT.

The CDR3 spells CASSYSGGRAINEQFF. CDR3 bases: TGTGCCAGCAGTTACTCCGGGGGCCGGGCTATCAATGAGCAGTTCTTC. This chain joins TRBV6-5 and TRBJ2-1; either TRBD1 or TRBD2 may fit D (6 bases each). V was trimmed by 0 bases and J by 6 bases, leaving 15 bases between them. Germline loops: CDR1 MNHEY, CDR2 SVGAGI. The CDR3 consists of 16 residues.